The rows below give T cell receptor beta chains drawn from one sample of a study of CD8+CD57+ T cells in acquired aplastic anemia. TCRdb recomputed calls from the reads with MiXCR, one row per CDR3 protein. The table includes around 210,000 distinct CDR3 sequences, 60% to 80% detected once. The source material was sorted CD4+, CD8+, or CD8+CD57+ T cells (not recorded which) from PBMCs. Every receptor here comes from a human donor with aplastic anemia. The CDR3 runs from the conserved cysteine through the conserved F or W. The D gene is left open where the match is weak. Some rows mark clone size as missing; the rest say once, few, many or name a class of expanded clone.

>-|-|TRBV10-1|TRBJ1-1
TGCGCCAGCAGCAGAAACAGGGATGGGACTGAAGCTTTCTTT
CASSRNRDGTEAFF
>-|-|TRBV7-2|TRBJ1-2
TGTGCCAGCAGCTTAGACGGCACCAACTATGGCTACACCTTC
CASSLDGTNYGYTF
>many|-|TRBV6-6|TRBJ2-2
TGTGCCAGCACTAAAACCGGGGAGCTGTTTTTT
CASTKTGELFF
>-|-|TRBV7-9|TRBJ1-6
TGTGCCAGCAGCTTAGAAATCGGAATGCGGGGAAATAATTCACCCCTCCACTTT
CASSLEIGMRGNNSPLHF
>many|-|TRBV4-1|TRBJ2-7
TGCGCCAGCAGCCAAGACCTAAACTACGAGCAGTACTTC
CASSQDLNYEQYF
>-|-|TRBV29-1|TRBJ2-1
TGCAGCGTTGGTGCCCCAACAGGGGAGGGCAATGAGCAGTTCTTC
CSVGAPTGEGNEQFF
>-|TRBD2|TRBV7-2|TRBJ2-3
TGTGCCAGCAGCAAGGGACTAGCGGGTCGGACAGATACGCAGTATTTT
CASSKGLAGRTDTQYF
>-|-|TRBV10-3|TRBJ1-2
TGTGCCATCAGTGAGTCGGAGGACCCCTATGGCTACACCTTC
CAISESEDPYGYTF
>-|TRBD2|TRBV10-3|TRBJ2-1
TGTGCCATCAGGGGACTAGCGGGAGACAATGAGCAGTTCTTC
CAIRGLAGDNEQFF
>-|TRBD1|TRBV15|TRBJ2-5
TGTGCCACCAGCAGCACGACAGGGAGTGGGACCCAGTACTTC
CATSSTTGSGTQYF
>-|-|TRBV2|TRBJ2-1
TGTGCCAGCACGGGGATGGCCGCCTACAATGAGCAGTTCTTC
CASTGMAAYNEQFF
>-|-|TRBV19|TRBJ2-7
TGTGCCAGTAGTCCGGGGGACAGCTCCTACGAGCAGTATTTC
CASSPGDSSYEQYF
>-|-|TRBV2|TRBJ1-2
TGTGCCGGGGAAAAAGATGGGGAGCGGTATGGCTACACCTTC
CAGEKDGERYGYTF
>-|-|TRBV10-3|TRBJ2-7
TGTGCCAGCAGTTACTCGGTTGCATCAGCCTACGAGCAGTACTTC
CASSYSVASAYEQYF
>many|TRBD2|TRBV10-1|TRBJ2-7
TGCGCCAGCAGTGACGTGCCTAGCGGTCGCTACGAGCAGTACTTC
CASSDVPSGRYEQYF
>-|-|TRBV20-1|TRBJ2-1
TGCAGTACTCTCCGGGACCCCTTTTTCTACAATGAGCAGTTCTTC
CSTLRDPFFYNEQFF
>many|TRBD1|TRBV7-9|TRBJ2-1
TGTGCCAGCAGCTTAGCCCCGGGACAGGGGTCCGACACCAGTGGTAATGAGCAGTTCTTC
CASSLAPGQGSDTSGNEQFF
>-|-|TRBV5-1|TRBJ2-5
TGCGCCAGCAGCTTGGGGACAACTCAAGAGACCCAGTACTTC
CASSLGTTQETQYF
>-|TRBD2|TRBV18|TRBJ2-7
TGTGCCAGCTCACCACAGGGTTCAGGACTAGCGGGCGGCGAGCAGTACTTC
CASSPQGSGLAGGEQYF
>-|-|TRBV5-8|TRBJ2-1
TGTGCCAGCAGCTTAGTCGGGACTGGAAAAAACAATGAGCAGTTCTTC
CASSLVGTGKNNEQFF
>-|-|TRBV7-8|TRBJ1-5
TGCGCCAGCAGCCTGAGGGGTATCAATCAGCCCCAGCATTTT
CASSLRGINQPQHF
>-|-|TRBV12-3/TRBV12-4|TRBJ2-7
TGTGCCAGCAGAAGAGGGGGACGGGCCTACGAGCAGTACTTC
CASRRGGRAYEQYF
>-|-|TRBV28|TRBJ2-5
TGTGCCACCTGTGGGGACGGACAAGAGACCCAGTACTTC
CATCGDGQETQYF
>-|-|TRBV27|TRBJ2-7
TGTGCCAGCAGTTTGAGGCAGGGTTTTGGGGAGCAGTACTTC
CASSLRQGFGEQYF
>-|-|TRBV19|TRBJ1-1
TGTGCCAGTAGTATGGCTGGCGGGGCTGGGACTGAAGCTTTCTTT
CASSMAGGAGTEAFF
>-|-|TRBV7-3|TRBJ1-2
TGTGCCAGCAGCTTAACGAGGGAAGGCTACACCTTC
CASSLTREGYTF
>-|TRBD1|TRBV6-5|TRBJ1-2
TGTGCCAGCAGGCGCAAATCCGGGACAGGGGCCAACTATGGCTACACCTTC
CASRRKSGTGANYGYTF
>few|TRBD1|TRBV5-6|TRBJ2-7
TGTGCCAGCAGGTCGGGACAGGGGGCCTACGAGCAGTACTTC
CASRSGQGAYEQYF
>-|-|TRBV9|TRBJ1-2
TGTGCCAGCAGCGTAGCGGACAGTAGCTATGGCTACACCTTC
CASSVADSSYGYTF
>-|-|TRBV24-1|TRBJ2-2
TGTGCCACCAGTGATTTTGGGGGCACCGGGGAGCTGTTTTTT
CATSDFGGTGELFF
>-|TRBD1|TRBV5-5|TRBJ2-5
TGTGCCAGCAGCTACTGGGGACAGGGGGCGACGGCGGAGACCCAGTACTTC
CASSYWGQGATAETQYF
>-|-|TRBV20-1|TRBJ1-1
TGCAGTGCTAGAGTCGTAAAGGTGAACACTGAAGCTTTCTTT
CSARVVKVNTEAFF
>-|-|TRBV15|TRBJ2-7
TGTGCCACCACCCCCCTAACTGGCTCCTACGAGCAGTACTTC
CATTPLTGSYEQYF
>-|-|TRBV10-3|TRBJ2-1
TGTGCCAGCAGCCAGGACAGCGGGGCGCAGTTCTTC
CASSQDSGAQFF
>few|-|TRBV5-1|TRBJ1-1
TGCGCCAGCAGCTTGTTGGGGGCGGGGGAAGAAGCTTTCTTT
CASSLLGAGEEAFF
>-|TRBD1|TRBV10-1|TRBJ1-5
TGCGCCAGCAGCGCAGAGACAGGGACAGATCAGCCCCAGCATTTT
CASSAETGTDQPQHF
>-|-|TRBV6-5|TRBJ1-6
TGTGCCAGCAGTTATGGAACAGGTGGTTCACCCCTCCACTTT
CASSYGTGGSPLHF
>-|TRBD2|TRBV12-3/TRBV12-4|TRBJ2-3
TGTGCCATCGTGACTAGCGCGCTAATGACAGATACGCAGTATTTT
CAIVTSALMTDTQYF
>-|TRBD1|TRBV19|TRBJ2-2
TGTGCCAGCGGGAACAGGGGCGCGCAGAACACCGAGGAGCTGTTTTTT
CASGNRGAQNTEELFF
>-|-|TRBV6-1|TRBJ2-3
TGTGCCAGCAGTGCCCGACTTGGAGATACGCAGTATTTT
CASSARLGDTQYF
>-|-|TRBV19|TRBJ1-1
TGTGCCAGTCGACACAGTTACAGTAACACTGAAGCTTTCTTT
CASRHSYSNTEAFF
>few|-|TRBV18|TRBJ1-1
TGTGCCAGCTCACAGCCTTCGGCGGTCGGTAACCCCATGAACACTGAAGCTTTCTTT
CASSQPSAVGNPMNTEAFF
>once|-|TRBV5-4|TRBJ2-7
TGTGCCAGCAGCCCCACCTGGGAGCGGAGCTCCTACGAGCAGTACTTC
CASSPTWERSSYEQYF
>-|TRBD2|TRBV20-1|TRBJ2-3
TGCAGTGCAACGGGACTAGCGGGACTCACAGATACGCAGTATTTT
CSATGLAGLTDTQYF
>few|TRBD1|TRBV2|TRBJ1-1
TGTGCCAGCAGTGTGGACAGGGGGGCTGAAGCTTTCTTT
CASSVDRGAEAFF
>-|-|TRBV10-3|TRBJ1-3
TGTGCCATCAGTGAAGGGGGTTTCGTCGGAAACACCATATATTTT
CAISEGGFVGNTIYF
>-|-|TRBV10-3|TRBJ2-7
TGTGCCATCAGTGAGTCCCCCAGGGAGCCCTACGAGCAGTACTTC
CAISESPREPYEQYF
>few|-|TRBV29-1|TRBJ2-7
TGCAGCGTTGTGTGGGGGGCCTACGAGCAGTACTTC
CSVVWGAYEQYF
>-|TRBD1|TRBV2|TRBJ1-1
TGTGCCAGCAGTTTGACCCAGGGGGGGGACACTGAAGCTTTCTTT
CASSLTQGGDTEAFF
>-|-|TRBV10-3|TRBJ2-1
TGTGCCATCAGAACCAGCGGACCGGATGAGCAGTTCTTC
CAIRTSGPDEQFF
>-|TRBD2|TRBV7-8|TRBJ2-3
TGTGCCAGCAGCTGGGGACTAGCGGGGGATACGCAGTATTTT
CASSWGLAGDTQYF
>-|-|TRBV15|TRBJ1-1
TGTGCCACCAGACCCGGTTGGAAACAGGGGAACACTGAAGCTTTCTTT
CATRPGWKQGNTEAFF
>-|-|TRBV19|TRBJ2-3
TGTGCCAGTAGCTTAGCGGATCGTTCCACAGATACGCAGTATTTT
CASSLADRSTDTQYF
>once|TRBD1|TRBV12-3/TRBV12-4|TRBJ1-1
TGTGCCAGCAGTTACAGATACAGGGGGCAACAGAACACTGAAGCTTTCTTT
CASSYRYRGQQNTEAFF